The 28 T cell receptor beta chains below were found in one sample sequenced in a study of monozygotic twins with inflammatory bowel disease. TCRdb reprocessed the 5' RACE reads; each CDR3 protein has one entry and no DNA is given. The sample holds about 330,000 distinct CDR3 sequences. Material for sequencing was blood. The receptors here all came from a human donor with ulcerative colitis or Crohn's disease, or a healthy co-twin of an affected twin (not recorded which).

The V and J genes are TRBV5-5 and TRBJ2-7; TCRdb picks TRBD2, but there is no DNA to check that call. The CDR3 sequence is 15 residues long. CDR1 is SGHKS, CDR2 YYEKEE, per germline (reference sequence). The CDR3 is CASSFNGGASYEQYF. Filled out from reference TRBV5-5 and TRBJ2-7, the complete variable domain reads DAGVTQSPTHLIKTRGQQVTLRCSPISGHKSVSWYQQVLGQGPQFIFQYYEKEERGRGNFPDRFSARQFPNYSSELNVNALLLGDSALYLCASSFNGGASYEQYFGPGTRLTVT.

The CDR3 here is CASIGDRALNQPQHF. J is TRBJ1-5 and V is TRBV19; TCRdb calls TRBD1, which cannot be checked without DNA. The CDR3 loop spans 15 amino acids. Germline V gene sequence: CDR1 LNHDA, CDR2 SQIVND (reference sequence).

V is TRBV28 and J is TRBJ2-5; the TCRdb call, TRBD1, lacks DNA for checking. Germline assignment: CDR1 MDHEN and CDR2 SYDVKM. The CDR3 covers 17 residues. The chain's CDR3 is CASSSPTGSINQETQYF. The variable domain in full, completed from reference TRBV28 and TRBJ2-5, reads DVKVTQSSRYLVKRTGEKVFLECVQDMDHENMFWYRQDPGLGLRLIYFSYDVKMKEKGDIPEGYSVSREKKERFSLILESASTNQTSMYLCASSSPTGSINQETQYFGPGTRLLVL.

The chain's CDR3 is CASRHTGPLSNQPQHF. This chain links TRBV6-1 with TRBJ1-5; TCRdb names TRBD1, which stays unverified in the absence of DNA. The V gene's germline CDR1 is MNHNS and CDR2 SASEGT. The CDR3 is 16 residues long.

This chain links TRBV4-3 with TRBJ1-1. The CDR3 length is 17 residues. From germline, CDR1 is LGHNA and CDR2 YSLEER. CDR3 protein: CASSQDLFRPGNTEAFF.

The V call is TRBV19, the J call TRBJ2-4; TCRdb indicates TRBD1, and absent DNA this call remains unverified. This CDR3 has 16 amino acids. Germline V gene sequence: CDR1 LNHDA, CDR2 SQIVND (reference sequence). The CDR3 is CASSIGRGTIQNIQYF.

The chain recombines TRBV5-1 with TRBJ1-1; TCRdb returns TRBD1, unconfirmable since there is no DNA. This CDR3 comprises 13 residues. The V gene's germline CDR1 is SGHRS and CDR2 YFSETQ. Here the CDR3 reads CASSLTGVTEAFF.

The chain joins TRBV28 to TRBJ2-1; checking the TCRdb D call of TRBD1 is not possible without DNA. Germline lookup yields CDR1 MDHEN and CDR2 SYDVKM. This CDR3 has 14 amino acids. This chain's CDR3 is CASSDRGGYNEQFF.

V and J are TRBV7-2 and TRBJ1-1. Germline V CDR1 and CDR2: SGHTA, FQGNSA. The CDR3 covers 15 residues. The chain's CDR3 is CASSSTTGTGREAFF.

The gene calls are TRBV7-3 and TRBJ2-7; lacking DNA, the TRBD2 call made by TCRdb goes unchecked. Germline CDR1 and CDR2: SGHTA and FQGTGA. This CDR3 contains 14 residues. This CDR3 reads CASSLVAGVGEQYF. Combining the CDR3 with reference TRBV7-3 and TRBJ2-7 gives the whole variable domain GAGVSQTPSNKVTEKGKYVELRCDPISGHTALYWYRQSLGQGPEFLIYFQGTGAADDSGLPNDRFFAVRPEGSVSTLKIQRTERGDSAVYLCASSLVAGVGEQYFGPGTRLTVT.

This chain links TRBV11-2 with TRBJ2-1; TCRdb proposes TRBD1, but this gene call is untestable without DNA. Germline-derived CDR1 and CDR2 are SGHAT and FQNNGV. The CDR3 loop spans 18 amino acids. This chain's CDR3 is CASSFPLGQGRQVNEQFF. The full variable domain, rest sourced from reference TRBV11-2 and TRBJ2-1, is EAGVAQSPRYKIIEKRQSVAFWCNPISGHATLYWYQQILGQGPKLLIQFQNNGVVDDSQLPKDRFSAERLKGVDSTLKIQPAKLEDSAVYLCASSFPLGQGRQVNEQFFGPGTRLTVL.

CDR3 in amino acids: CSAALQGPTNNEQFF. The gene calls are TRBV20-1 and TRBJ2-1; TCRdb designates TRBD2, a call that cannot be tested without DNA. The CDR3 loop spans 15 amino acids. Germline V gene sequence: CDR1 DFQATT, CDR2 SNEGSKA (reference sequence).

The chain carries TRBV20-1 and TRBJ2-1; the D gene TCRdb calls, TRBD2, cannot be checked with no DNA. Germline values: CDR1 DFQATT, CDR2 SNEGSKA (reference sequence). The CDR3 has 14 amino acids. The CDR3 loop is CSARVAGTSDEQFF.

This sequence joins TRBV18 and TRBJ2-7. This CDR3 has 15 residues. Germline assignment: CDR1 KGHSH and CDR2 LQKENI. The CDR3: CASSPNTRAPNEQYF.

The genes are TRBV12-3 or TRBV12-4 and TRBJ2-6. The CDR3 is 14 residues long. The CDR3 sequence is CASRTGTGANVLTF.

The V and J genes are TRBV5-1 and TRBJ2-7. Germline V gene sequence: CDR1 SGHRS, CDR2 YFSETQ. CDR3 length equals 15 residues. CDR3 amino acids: CASSSQSGSAYEQYF. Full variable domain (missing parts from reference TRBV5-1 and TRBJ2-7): KAGVTQTPRYLIKTRGQQVTLSCSPISGHRSVSWYQQTPGQGLQFLFEYFSETQRNKGNFPGRFSGRQFSNSRSEMNVSTLELGDSALYLCASSSQSGSAYEQYFGPGTRLTVT.

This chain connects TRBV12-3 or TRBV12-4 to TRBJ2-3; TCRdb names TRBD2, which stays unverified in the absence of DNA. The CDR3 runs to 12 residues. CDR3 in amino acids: CASTAGSDTQYF.

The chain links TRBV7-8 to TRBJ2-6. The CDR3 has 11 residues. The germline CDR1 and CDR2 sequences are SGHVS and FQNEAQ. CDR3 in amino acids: CASSGANVLTF.

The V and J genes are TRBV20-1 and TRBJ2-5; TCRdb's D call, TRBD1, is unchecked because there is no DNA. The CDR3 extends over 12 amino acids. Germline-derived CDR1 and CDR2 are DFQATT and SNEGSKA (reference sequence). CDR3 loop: CSALGGQETQYF.

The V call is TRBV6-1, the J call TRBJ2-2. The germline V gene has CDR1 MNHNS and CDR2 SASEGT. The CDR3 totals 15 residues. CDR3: CAGSQDRTNTGELFF.

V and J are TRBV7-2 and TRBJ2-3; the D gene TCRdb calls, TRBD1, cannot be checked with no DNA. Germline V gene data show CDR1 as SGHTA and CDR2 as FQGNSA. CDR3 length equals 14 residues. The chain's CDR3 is CASIPGASTDTQYF.

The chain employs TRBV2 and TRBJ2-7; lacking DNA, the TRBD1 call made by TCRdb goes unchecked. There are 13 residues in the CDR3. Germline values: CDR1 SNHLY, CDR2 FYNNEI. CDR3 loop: CASRGAKGVEQYF.

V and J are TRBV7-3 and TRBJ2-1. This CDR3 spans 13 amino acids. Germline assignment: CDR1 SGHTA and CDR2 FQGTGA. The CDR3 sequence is CASSPQRGNEQFF.

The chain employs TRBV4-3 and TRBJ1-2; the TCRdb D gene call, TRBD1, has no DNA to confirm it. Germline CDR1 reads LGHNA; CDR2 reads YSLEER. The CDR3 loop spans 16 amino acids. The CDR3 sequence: CASSQVMGTEDYGYTF.

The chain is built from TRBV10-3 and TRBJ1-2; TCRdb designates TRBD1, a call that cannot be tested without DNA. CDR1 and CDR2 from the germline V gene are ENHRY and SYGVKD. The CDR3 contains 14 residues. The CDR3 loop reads CAISDRDRIYGYTF.

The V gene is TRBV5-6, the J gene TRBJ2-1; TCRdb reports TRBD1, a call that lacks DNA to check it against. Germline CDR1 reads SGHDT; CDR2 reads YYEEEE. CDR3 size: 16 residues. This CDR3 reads CASSPGTVSSYNEQFF.

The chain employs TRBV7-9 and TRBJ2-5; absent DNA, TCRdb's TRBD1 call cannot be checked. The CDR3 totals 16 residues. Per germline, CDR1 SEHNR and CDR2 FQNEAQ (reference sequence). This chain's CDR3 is CASSLSGDRVGETQYF.

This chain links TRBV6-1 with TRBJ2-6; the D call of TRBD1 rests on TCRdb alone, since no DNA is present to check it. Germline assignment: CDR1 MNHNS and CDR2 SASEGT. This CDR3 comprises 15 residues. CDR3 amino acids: CATQSAGTGANVLTF.